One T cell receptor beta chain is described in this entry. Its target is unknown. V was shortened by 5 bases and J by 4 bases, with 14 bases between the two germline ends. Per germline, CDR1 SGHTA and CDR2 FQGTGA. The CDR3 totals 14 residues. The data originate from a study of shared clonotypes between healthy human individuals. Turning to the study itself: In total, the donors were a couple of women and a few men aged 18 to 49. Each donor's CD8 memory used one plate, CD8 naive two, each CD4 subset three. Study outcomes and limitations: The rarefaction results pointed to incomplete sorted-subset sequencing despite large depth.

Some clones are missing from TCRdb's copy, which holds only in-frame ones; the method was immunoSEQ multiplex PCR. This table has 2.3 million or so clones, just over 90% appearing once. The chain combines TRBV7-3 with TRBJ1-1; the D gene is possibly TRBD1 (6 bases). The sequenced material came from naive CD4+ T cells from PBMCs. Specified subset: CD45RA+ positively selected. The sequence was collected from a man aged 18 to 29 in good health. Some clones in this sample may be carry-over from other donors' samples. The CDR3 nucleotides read TGTGCCAGCAGCACCCTGGGGGCAGCCACTGAAGCTTTCTTT. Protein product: CASSTLGAATEAFF.